This T cell receptor (beta chain) was profiled in a study of cytomegalovirus exposure and HLA in healthy donors. Findings and caveats of the study: A few chains linked to CMV were shown in vitro to be specific for CMV antigens.

It was with 60 Vbeta and 13 Jbeta primers that the PCR ran. The method was immunoSEQ multiplex PCR; TCRdb's version includes in-frame clones alone and lacks a portion of them. The profile shows over 150,000 clones, around 80% of them singletons. For this clone: No antigen is known for it.

With 5 bases removed from V and 2 bases from J, the gap between germline ends came to 10 bases. The CDR3 is made up of 13 amino acids. Germline V gene data show CDR1 as LNHNV and CDR2 as YYDKDF (reference sequence). This chain joins TRBV15 and TRBJ2-7; weak D call: TRBD2 (5 bases). Sequencing was carried out using PBMCs. The TCR comes from a woman in her twenties or thirties in good health and CMV-seropositive. This CDR3 reads CATSRDRTYEQYF. CDR3 DNA sequence: TGTGCCACCAGCCGGGATCGCACCTACGAGCAGTACTTC.